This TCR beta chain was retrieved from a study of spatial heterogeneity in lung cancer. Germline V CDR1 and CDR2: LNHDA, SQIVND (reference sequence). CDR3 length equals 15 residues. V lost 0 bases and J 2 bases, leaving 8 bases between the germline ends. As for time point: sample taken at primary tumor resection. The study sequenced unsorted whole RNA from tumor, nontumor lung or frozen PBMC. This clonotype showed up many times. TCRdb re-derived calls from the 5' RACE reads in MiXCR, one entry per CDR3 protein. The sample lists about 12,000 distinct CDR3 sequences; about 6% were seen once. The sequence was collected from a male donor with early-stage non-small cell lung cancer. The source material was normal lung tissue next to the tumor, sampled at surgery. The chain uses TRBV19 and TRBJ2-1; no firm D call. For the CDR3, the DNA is TGTGCCAGTAGTATAGAATCCAGGACCTACAATGAGCAGTTCTTC. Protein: CASSIESRTYNEQFF.